This TCR beta chain was observed in a study of cytomegalovirus exposure and HLA in healthy donors (dated by TCRdb to 2016 to 2017). Describing the broader study: An earlier analysis of approximately 640 of the donors reported about 250 Gb of sequence data and 100 million to 140 million unique TCR beta sequences from 150 million to 200 million T cells. The study used immunosequencing to profile the T cell repertoires of hundreds of subjects and linked those repertoires to cytomegalovirus serostatus. A later genetic analysis took genome-wide SNP genotypes for about three fifths of the 666 donors and used that subset as a discovery cohort. An early release covering roughly 640 HLA-typed donors comprised approximately 300 gigabases of sequencing data and 85 million to 100 million unique TCR sequences. In an earlier analysis of a few hundred of the donors, high-throughput TCR beta sequencing was used to judge whether each TCR beta V gene segment behaved as functional or pseudogenic. In the later analysis, no new phenotypic data were used to find candidate immune exposures; instead, reliance was placed on TCR beta sequences and their occurrence across donors. The study aimed to test whether cataloging public T cell receptors could reveal signatures of past pathogen exposure. Donor age, sex, ethnicity and CMV serostatus were compiled together with the repertoire data. The study combined high-throughput TCR immunosequencing, statistical association of individual TCRs with disease status, and machine learning to predict cytomegalovirus infection status. About five DR-DQ haplotypes were handled as single units for association and clustering because linkage in the cohort was strong. Of the roughly 400 genotyped donors, less than 85% were placed in the genetic ancestry cluster associated with self-reported Caucasian donors. The number of typed donors differed by locus: about 620-630 for A, B, C, DRB1 and DQB1; approximately 520 for DQA1; 606 for DPA1; and around 450 for DPB1. A separate validation cohort of about 110 different subjects was used in addition to the roughly 720-subject first cohort. Every repertoire in the discovery cohort had been generated on one and the same sequencing platform. Across 398 genotyped donors of the cohort, an average of roughly 200,000 unique TCR beta nucleotide sequences per donor were sequenced, and around 19% of those sequences were non-productive. A later analysis re-analyzed previously published TCR beta repertoires from hundreds of donors and added high-resolution HLA genotyping to study TCR occurrence patterns. Class I and class II HLA loci were covered by the typing at four-digit resolution. Points the paper makes about the study in general: When HLA alleles, especially DR and DQ, strongly co-occurred, attributing TCR associations to individual alleles was difficult. The authors suggested that the approach could potentially be extended to other disease states and immunological phenotypes. An association between a missense DCLRE1C variant and V-gene and J-gene trimming of TCR beta chains was found in a later genetic analysis and replicated in an independent cohort. Specific HLA alleles were associated with some 15,000 TCR beta sequences at a false discovery rate of 0.05 in a later analysis. Several of the top co-occurrence clusters appeared to be linked to parvovirus B19, influenza, CMV and Epstein-Barr virus, according to a later analysis. The classifier was reported to diagnose cytomegalovirus status with high specificity and sensitivity in both the original and validation cohorts. Because HLA typing was missing for some donors at each locus, association tests included only the typed subset. A further reported finding was that TCR beta sequences accurately predicted the HLA-A and HLA-B alleles for most subjects in the first cohort. In a later analysis, most CMV-associated TCR beta chains were found to appear HLA-restricted, with HLA associations seemingly driven largely by CMV exposure. Correlated functional status among segregating V segments might be attributable to linkage disequilibrium, but an unknown experimental factor could not be ruled out. A later analysis found that HLA-associated TCR beta chains were more clonally expanded and had lower generation probabilities than equally common non-associated chains. Roughly uniform sequencing depth across donors was assumed in presence/absence analyses, although this assumption may not hold. Because counts were too low, about 17 rarely observed V segments, including chromosome 9 orphons, were excluded from the earlier analysis of 587 of the donors. CMV serostatus was the only immune exposure information available for the cohort. In the study, about 150 TCR beta chains were listed as associated with cytomegalovirus. A group of highly shared sequence variants was considered likely to be a technical artifact of the sequencing pipeline. In a later analysis, the rate of TCR association differed among HLA loci, with DRB1 alleles having the most associated TCRs and HLA-C alleles having the fewest. A few of the identified cytomegalovirus-associated TCR beta chains were confirmed in vitro to be specific for cytomegalovirus antigens. In this cohort, only TCR beta chains were sequenced, and detectable features were limited by the absence of alpha or paired-chain data. Compared with the approximately 720-donor mean, donors in an Asian-associated ancestry cluster had fewer N-insertions in productive TCRs, according to a later genetic analysis. Broadly in line with IMGT annotations, most TCR beta V segments showed up in productive rearrangements about 90% or about 30% of the time in an earlier analysis of several hundred of the donors. Some IMGT-functional V segments, including TRBV6-2 and TRBV6-3, could not be distinguished by the 87-base-pair reads and were therefore excluded. Across donors, most TCR sequences were observed very rarely, whereas some public TCRs were present in many individuals.

From V the trimming removes 4 bases and from J it removes 5 bases, while the gene matches leave 14 bases of the junction unaccounted for. Based on the germline V gene, the CDR1 and CDR2 sequences are SGHVS and FNYEAQ. From the cysteine up to the phenylalanine, the CDR3 has a length of 17 residues. Only the CDR3 DNA is retained, 51 bases long and in frame from the first base. The cohort was made up of 666 healthy bone marrow donors. Cohort members were all nominally healthy when sampled, although unrecorded immune exposures were likely present. The donor was CMV seronegative and was included in the group of a few hundred seronegative cohort members. A peripheral blood sample was provided by each donor, and peripheral blood mononuclear cells were used for TCR beta sequencing. The Qiagen DNeasy Blood Extraction Kit was used to extract genomic DNA from the blood cell samples. With respect to this clone: The clone's antigen remains unknown. The input lacks base qualities; no much larger clone sits a single base away.

The protocol used for the library was the immunoSEQ multiplex PCR assay. A mixture of 60 forward primers for TCR Vbeta segments and 13 reverse primers for TCR Jbeta segments was used in the multiplex PCR. A multiplex PCR assay on genomic DNA amplified the CDR3 region of rearranged TCR beta genes. The amplified TCR beta libraries were sequenced on the Illumina HiSeq System as 87-base-pair reads. In the original analysis: A later analysis tallied 75 million to 95 million unique TCR beta chains across the 700 or so repertoires, and about 10 million of those chains were shared by two or more donors. Raw reads were error-corrected and collapsed into unique sequences by a nearest-neighbor algorithm in which closely related sequences were merged to remove PCR and sequencing errors. To assign V, D and J gene segments, CDR3 sequences were aligned to IMGT reference sequences. For a sequence to be retained, a match of at least six nucleotides was required to both a V gene segment and a J gene segment. Rearrangements were called productive when the CDR3 lacked stop codons and stayed in frame with V and J; all others were non-productive. Following IMGT convention, CDR3 was defined as the stretch from the second conserved V-encoded cysteine up to the conserved J-encoded phenylalanine. Sequences without an unambiguous match to a single V gene segment were excluded from the earlier analysis of 450 to 650 of the donors. In an earlier analysis of 587 of the donors, a V segment was called functional when productive rearrangements were above 56.7%, and segregating when the standard deviation between donors exceeded 5%. A statistical classification framework was developed to diagnose cytomegalovirus status using the catalog of TCR beta chain sequences. In a later analysis, V and J genes were assigned by comparing TCR nucleotide sequences against IMGT/GENE-DB human TR gene sequences. Using the TCRdist pipeline, a later analysis assigned CDR3 sequences along with most-parsimonious VDJ recombination scenarios. In a later analysis, each TCR beta chain was defined by its CDR3 amino acid sequence together with its V-gene family, and reads without a unique V-gene family were excluded. In a later analysis, approximately 640 highly shared, low-generation-probability nucleotide sequences were removed to address suspected cross-contamination and a sequencing artifact. A later analysis calculated a clonal expansion index for each public chain from normalized within-repertoire ranks of inferred template counts. In a later analysis, generation probabilities were computed using a VDJ recombination model fitted to out-of-frame rearrangements, and the results were checked against IGoR. In a later analysis, TCR-TCR, TCR-HLA and TCR-CMV co-occurrence was scored with hypergeometric tests, and a repertoire-size bias correction was applied to TCR pairs. To estimate false discovery rates, a later analysis permuted the HLA or CMV assignments 20 times. In a later analysis, co-occurring TCRs were grouped with DBSCAN, and TCRdist sequence similarity was added when clustering was performed within HLA-allele-positive subsets. For co-occurrence clustering, repertoires with fewer than 30,000 or more than 120,000 public chains were excluded, along with four or five repertoires with anomalous nucleotide sharing. TCRdb provides this immuneACCESS table in a form limited to in-frame rearrangements. Some clones are lacking; in checked studies, under half of them reflect an unresolved V gene, and why the rest are absent is not known. The V and J calls and the clone size are those of that table, but D and trimming were determined from the DNA. In all, the sample holds 95,000 to 110,000 clones, and 65% to 80% of those were seen once. The ten largest make up approximately 4.5% of the sample.

Material: PBMCs. The chain joins TRBV7-6 to TRBJ1-1, with 9 bases in between that match TRBD1. This TCR was recovered from a male donor in good health and CMV-seronegative. The DNA sequence reads TGTGCCAGCAGCTCCCGGGGGTTTGGACAGGGGAGGACTGAAGCTTTCTTT. Translated, this is CASSSRGFGQGRTEAFF.